A single sample is the source of the 26 T cell receptor beta chains below, sequenced in a study of cytomegalovirus exposure and HLA in healthy donors. With 60 Vbeta and 13 Jbeta primers, the PCR was carried out. Only in-frame clones appear in the TCRdb table, and some are missing; sequencing was by immunoSEQ multiplex PCR. Altogether about 130,000 clones are present, around 63% being singletons, with the ten largest covering about 1.5%. Sequencing was performed on PBMCs. The source of these receptors is a human donor in good health.

CDR3 in DNA: TGTGCCAGCAGCTCCGGACAGGGGGCAGGTGAGCAGTTCTTC. It specifies CASSSGQGAGEQFF. The rearrangement uses TRBV28 and TRBJ2-1, with 11 bases matching TRBD1. The CDR3 sequence is 14 residues long. V lost 6 bases to trimming and J lost 9 bases; unmatched junction nucleotides: 7. Germline V gene data show CDR1 as MDHEN and CDR2 as SYDVKM.

V and J are TRBV27 and TRBJ2-7; TRBD1 matches 9 bases. J was trimmed by 2 bases and V by 5 bases; bases with no gene match: 7. The CDR3 runs to 15 residues. Germline values: CDR1 MNHEY, CDR2 SMNVEV (reference sequence). CDR3 protein: CASSMSGTGPYEQYF. The CDR3, as DNA: TGTGCCAGCAGTATGTCCGGGACAGGGCCCTACGAGCAGTACTTC.

In this sample, this clone turned up once. V is TRBV29-1 and J is TRBJ2-7; 10 bases line up with TRBD1. CDR1 is SQVTM and CDR2 is ANQGSEA in the germline V gene. This CDR3 spans 17 amino acids. Trimming at V came to 5 bases and at J to 2 bases, leaving 15 bases not matched to a gene. CDR3 nucleotide sequence: TGCAGCGTTCTCGGAGCCGCTGACAGGGGGCAAGCCTACGAGCAGTACTTC. This encodes CSVLGAADRGQAYEQYF.

The chain is built from TRBV6-6 and TRBJ2-1; 10 bases are a match to TRBD2. V gave up 6 bases and J gave up 10 bases; unmatched junction bases: 3. Germline V gene sequence: CDR1 MNHNY, CDR2 SVGAGI (reference sequence). This CDR3 region has 12 residues. The chain's CDR3 is CASRGAGGEQFF. DNA for the CDR3: TGTGCCAGCAGAGGAGCGGGAGGGGAGCAGTTCTTC.

This clone was seen only a few times. The CDR3 does not end in the conserved phenylalanine or tryptophan, so this is likely a read error. V is TRBV28 and J is TRBJ2-7, with TRBD1 matching over 9 bases. The V gene's germline CDR1 is MDHEN and CDR2 SYDVKM. The ends lost 4 bases at V and 4 bases at J; junction bases unmatched: 2. CDR3 size: 13 residues. The CDR3: CASSSGQGYEQYS. The CDR3 region has the DNA TGTGCCAGCAGTTCAGGACAGGGGTACGAGCAGTACTCC.

This clone was detected a few times. The chain is built from TRBV18 and TRBJ1-2; the D is unclear. CDR1 KGHSH and CDR2 LQKENI come from the germline V gene. V dropped 3 bases and J dropped 8 bases, with 13 bases sitting between them. The CDR3 loop spans 13 amino acids. The DNA for the CDR3 is TGTGCCAGCTCACCTTCCGACTCGCGCGGCTACACCTTC. The encoded protein is CASSPSDSRGYTF.

This chain uses TRBV5-1 with TRBJ2-3; 8 bases align to TRBD1. CDR1 is SGHRS, CDR2 YFSETQ, per germline. This CDR3 contains 15 residues. V was clipped by 0 bases and J by 6 bases; unmatched bases: 6. This chain's CDR3 is CASSLGQGAWDTQYF. CDR3 nucleotides: TGCGCCAGCAGCTTGGGGCAGGGGGCTTGGGATACGCAGTATTTT.

This rearrangement joins TRBV19 to TRBJ1-4; D call uncertain. CDR3 length: 16 amino acids. V lost 5 bases to trimming and J lost 4 bases, with 17 bases between them. Germline V gene data show CDR1 as LNHDA and CDR2 as SQIVND (reference sequence). The CDR3 nucleotides read TGTGCCAGTAGTCCGCCCAACTCTGGACTTAATGAAAAACTGTTTTTT. Residues: CASSPPNSGLNEKLFF.

The gene calls are TRBV19 and TRBJ2-7, with D maybe TRBD1 (5 bases). The germline V and J ends were trimmed by 7 bases and 0 bases, with 10 bases remaining between them. This CDR3 contains 13 residues. Germline CDR1 is LNHDA and CDR2 is SQIVND (reference sequence). CDR3 loop: CASMDTLSYEQYF. In nucleotides, the CDR3 is TGTGCCAGTATGGACACCCTCTCCTACGAGCAGTACTTC.

The V call is TRBV9, the J call TRBJ1-1; D is unclear. V lost 0 bases to trimming and J lost 4 bases, with 7 bases between them. The CDR3 length is 13 residues. CDR1 SGDLS and CDR2 YYNGEE come from the germline V gene. The CDR3: CASSVGGPTEAFF. Written as DNA, the CDR3 is TGTGCCAGCAGCGTAGGAGGTCCCACTGAAGCTTTCTTT.

The chain recombines TRBV6-5 with TRBJ1-4; D is undetermined. CDR1 is MNHEY, CDR2 SVGAGI, per germline. Trimming cost V 2 bases and J 3 bases, with 13 bases left between them. This CDR3 spans 16 amino acids. The DNA for the CDR3 is TGTGCCAGCAGTTACCGGCTGGGCCAGGCTAATGAAAAACTGTTTTTT. It is translated as CASSYRLGQANEKLFF.

The chain employs TRBV10-3 and TRBJ2-2, with 9 nucleotides matching TRBD1. This CDR3 comprises 15 residues. The J segment lost 6 bases and the V segment lost 6 bases, leaving 8 bases of the junction unmatched. Germline lookup yields CDR1 ENHRY and CDR2 SYGVKD. The DNA for the CDR3 is TGTGCCATCAGGGGACCTAACAGGGGGCCCGGGGAGCTGTTTTTT. Amino acid sequence: CAIRGPNRGPGELFF.

The J gene is TRBJ2-5, the V gene TRBV7-9; D is uncertain. The CDR3 runs 12 residues. V was clipped by 5 bases and J by 6 bases, with 10 bases between them. Germline V gene data show CDR1 as SEHNR and CDR2 as FQNEAQ (reference sequence). The CDR3 loop is CASSPMEKTQYF. In DNA, the CDR3 is TGTGCCAGCAGCCCCATGGAGAAGACCCAGTACTTC. Looking up the rest from reference TRBV7-9 and TRBJ2-5 gives the full variable domain: DTGVSQNPRHKITKRGQNVTFRCDPISEHNRLYWYRQTLGQGPEFLTYFQNEAQLEKSRLLSDRFSAERPKGSFSTLEIQRTEQGDSAMYLCASSPMEKTQYFGPGTRLLVL.

The table lists this clone with a few counts. This chain connects TRBV29-1 to TRBJ2-1; TRBD2 aligns across 10 bases. The germline gives CDR1 SQVTM, CDR2 ANQGSEA. The junction had 18 bases not matched to a gene; V was cut back by 0 bases and J by 10 bases. This CDR3 has 18 amino acids. In DNA, the CDR3 is TGCAGCGTTGAAGAAAGCCCGACTGGGACTAGCGAAGTGGAGGAGCAGTTCTTC. It encodes CSVEESPTGTSEVEEQFF.

The V and J genes are TRBV13 and TRBJ2-2, with a tentative D call TRBD1 (5 bases). The V gene lost 3 bases and the J gene lost 4 bases, with 12 bases spanning the gap. Germline V gene data show CDR1 as PRHDT and CDR2 as FYEKMQ (reference sequence). The CDR3 covers 15 residues. Here the CDR3 DNA reads TGTGCCAGCAGCTTTGACCAGGGTCGCACCGGGGAGCTGTTTTTT. Translated: CASSFDQGRTGELFF. The entire variable domain, with the rest obtained from reference TRBV13 and TRBJ2-2, is as follows: AAGVIQSPRHLIKEKRETATLKCYPIPRHDTVYWYQQGPGQDPQFLISFYEKMQSDKGSIPDRFSAQQFSDYHSELNMSSLELGDSALYFCASSFDQGRTGELFFGEGSRLTVL.

The V call is TRBV6-1, the J call TRBJ2-1, with 7 bases matching TRBD2. Germline lookup yields CDR1 MNHNS and CDR2 SASEGT. Losses at the gene ends were 5 bases for V and 6 bases for J; bases not matched to a gene: 7. This CDR3 is built from 14 residues. The CDR3 nucleotides read TGTGCCAGCAGTCCCAGGGAGGGCCCCAATGAGCAGTTCTTC. Encoded protein: CASSPREGPNEQFF.

This clone was counted only a few times. The V gene is TRBV6-6, the J gene TRBJ2-1; D unclear. The CDR3 is 12 residues long. Trimming took off 0 bases at V and 9 bases at J, with 6 bases between the two ends. Germline assignment: CDR1 MNHNY and CDR2 SVGAGI (reference sequence). Written as DNA, the CDR3 is TGTGCCAGCAGTTACTCGATTAGTGAGCAGTTCTTC. It encodes CASSYSISEQFF.

The J gene is TRBJ2-1, the V gene TRBV7-3; TRBD2 matches at 13 bases. The V segment lost 5 bases and the J segment 4 bases; nucleotides outside the gene matches: 5. Germline loops: CDR1 SGHTA, CDR2 FQGTGA. The CDR3 spans 16 residues. The DNA of the CDR3 is TGTGCCAGCAGCCCGAGGACTAGCGGGAGTTACAATGAGCAGTTCTTC. Its protein is CASSPRTSGSYNEQFF.

The chain carries TRBV19 and TRBJ2-5; TRBD1 aligns across 7 bases. Germline values: CDR1 LNHDA, CDR2 SQIVND (reference sequence). The junction had 6 bases not matched to a gene; V was cut back by 5 bases and J by 6 bases. This CDR3 region has 13 residues. The CDR3, as DNA: TGTGCCAGTAGTGGGAACAGGGGAAAGACCCAGTACTTC. This codes for CASSGNRGKTQYF.

This clone turned up a few times. The rearrangement links TRBV6-1 to TRBJ2-7; 11 nucleotides match TRBD2. Germline CDR1 MNHNS, CDR2 SASEGT. The CDR3 consists of 13 residues. V dropped 9 bases and J dropped 5; count of bases not matched to a gene: 6. CDR3 sequence (DNA): TGTGCCAGTGGGACTAGCGGATTAGACGAGCAGTACTTC. It is translated as CASGTSGLDEQYF.

V and J are TRBV5-1 and TRBJ2-3; TRBD1 might be the D (6 bases). Germline V lookup: CDR1 SGHRS, CDR2 YFSETQ. This CDR3 contains 16 residues. Trimming removed 3 bases at V and 1 base at J, with 15 bases between. CDR3 sequence: CASSSQGIRGTDTQYF. DNA for the CDR3: TGCGCCAGCAGCTCGCAGGGGATTCGGGGCACAGATACGCAGTATTTT.

V gene TRBV6-5 combines with J gene TRBJ2-3; TRBD1 is a possible D gene (6 bases). V gave up 4 bases and J gave up 4 bases, with 9 bases separating them. Germline V gene lookup returns CDR1 MNHEY and CDR2 SVGAGI. This CDR3 contains 13 residues. The CDR3 DNA reads as TGTGCCAGCAGTTCGCAGGGGCCAGATACGCAGTATTTT. It is translated as CASSSQGPDTQYF.

The chain links TRBV11-2 to TRBJ2-3; 13 bases match TRBD2. The CDR3 length is 16 residues. J was trimmed by 4 bases and V by 5 bases; bases with no gene match: 6. Germline V gene lookup returns CDR1 SGHAT and CDR2 FQNNGV. CDR3 coding DNA: TGTGCCAGCAGCGCTAGACTAGCGGGAGGCCCAGATACGCAGTATTTT. Residues: CASSARLAGGPDTQYF.

This clone has a handful of counts. The chain couples TRBV27 to TRBJ1-1; D call uncertain. The CDR3 is made up of 12 amino acids. The germline V gene has CDR1 MNHEY and CDR2 SMNVEV (reference sequence). Trimming left V 5 bases short and J 5 bases short, with 9 bases between. The CDR3, as DNA: TGTGCCAGCAGTCCGGGAGGGACTGAAGCTTTCTTT. Its translation is CASSPGGTEAFF.

The chain couples TRBV6-1 to TRBJ2-3; a weak D match, TRBD1 (5 bases). The CDR3 has 15 residues. Deletions cut 1 base from V and 0 bases from J, with 8 bases between. Germline lookup yields CDR1 MNHNS and CDR2 SASEGT. CDR3 nucleotide sequence: TGTGCCAGCAGTGAAGGGACAACTAGCACAGATACGCAGTATTTT. It codes for CASSEGTTSTDTQYF.

V is TRBV10-3 and J is TRBJ2-1; TRBD1 aligns across 7 bases. V shed 6 bases and J 0 bases; nucleotides not matched to a gene: 5. The V gene's germline CDR1 is ENHRY and CDR2 SYGVKD. The CDR3 runs to 15 residues. CDR3 sequence: CAIRSGQNSYNEQFF. CDR3 sequence (DNA): TGTGCCATCAGATCGGGACAGAACTCCTACAATGAGCAGTTCTTC.